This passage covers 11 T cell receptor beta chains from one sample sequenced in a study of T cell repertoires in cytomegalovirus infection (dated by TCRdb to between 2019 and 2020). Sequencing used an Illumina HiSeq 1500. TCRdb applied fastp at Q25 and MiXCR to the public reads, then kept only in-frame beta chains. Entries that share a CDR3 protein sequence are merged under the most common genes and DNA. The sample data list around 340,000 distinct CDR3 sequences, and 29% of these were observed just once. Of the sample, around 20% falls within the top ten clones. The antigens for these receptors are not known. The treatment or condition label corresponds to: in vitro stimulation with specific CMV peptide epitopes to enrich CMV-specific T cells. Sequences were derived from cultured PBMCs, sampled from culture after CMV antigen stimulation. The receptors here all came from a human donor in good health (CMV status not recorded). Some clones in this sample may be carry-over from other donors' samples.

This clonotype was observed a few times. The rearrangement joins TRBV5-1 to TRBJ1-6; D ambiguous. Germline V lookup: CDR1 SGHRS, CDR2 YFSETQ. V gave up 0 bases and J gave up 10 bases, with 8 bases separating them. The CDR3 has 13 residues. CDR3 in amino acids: CASSLAGRSPLHF. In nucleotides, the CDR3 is TGCGCCAGCAGCTTGGCCGGGAGGTCACCCCTCCACTTT.

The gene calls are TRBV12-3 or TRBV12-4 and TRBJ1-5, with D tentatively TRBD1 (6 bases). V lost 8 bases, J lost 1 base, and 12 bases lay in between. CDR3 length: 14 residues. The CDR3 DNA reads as TGTGCCAGCGGGGGGGGGACAAGCAATCAGCCCCAGCATTTT. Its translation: CASGGGTSNQPQHF.

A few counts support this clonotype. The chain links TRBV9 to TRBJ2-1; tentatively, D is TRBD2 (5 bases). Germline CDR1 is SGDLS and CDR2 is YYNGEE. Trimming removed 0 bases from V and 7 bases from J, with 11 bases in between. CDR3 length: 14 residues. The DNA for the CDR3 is TGTGCCAGCAGCGTAGAGGAGGTGTGGAATGAGCAGTTCTTC. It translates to CASSVEEVWNEQFF.

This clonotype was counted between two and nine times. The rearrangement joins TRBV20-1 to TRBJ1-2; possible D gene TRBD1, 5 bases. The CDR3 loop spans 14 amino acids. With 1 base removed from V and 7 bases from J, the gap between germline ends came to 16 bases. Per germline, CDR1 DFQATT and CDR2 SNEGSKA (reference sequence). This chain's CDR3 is CSARAGGNGGGYTF. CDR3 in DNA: TGCAGTGCTAGAGCGGGGGGGAACGGGGGTGGCTACACCTTC.

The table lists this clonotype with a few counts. CDR3 residues: CASRPTGPVEAFF. The CDR3 DNA is TGTGCCAGCAGACCAACCGGTCCGGTAGAAGCTTTCTTT. The chain is built from TRBV12-3 or TRBV12-4 and TRBJ1-1; D is uncertain. The CDR3 extends over 13 amino acids. Deletions cut 6 bases from V and 8 bases from J, with 16 bases between.

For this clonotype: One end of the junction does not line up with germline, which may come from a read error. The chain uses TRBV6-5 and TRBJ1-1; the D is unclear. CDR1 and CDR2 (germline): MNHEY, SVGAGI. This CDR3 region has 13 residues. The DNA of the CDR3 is TGTGCCAGCAGTCCGACAATGACCCTGTTCGTCGGCTTT. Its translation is CASSPTMTLFVGF.

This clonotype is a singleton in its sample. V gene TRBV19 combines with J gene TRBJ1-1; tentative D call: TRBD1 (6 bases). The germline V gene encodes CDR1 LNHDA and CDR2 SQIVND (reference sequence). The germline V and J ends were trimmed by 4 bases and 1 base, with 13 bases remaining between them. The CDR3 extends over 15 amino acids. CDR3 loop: CASSTTGTWNTEAFF. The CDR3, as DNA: TGTGCCAGTAGTACTACAGGGACTTGGAACACTGAAGCTTTCTTT.

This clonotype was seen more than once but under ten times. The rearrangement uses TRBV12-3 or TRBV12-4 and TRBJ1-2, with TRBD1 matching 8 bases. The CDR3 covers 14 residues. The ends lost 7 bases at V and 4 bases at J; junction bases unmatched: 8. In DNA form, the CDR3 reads TGTGCCAGCAATCCCTCAGGGGGCATCTATGGCTACACCTTC. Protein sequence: CASNPSGGIYGYTF.

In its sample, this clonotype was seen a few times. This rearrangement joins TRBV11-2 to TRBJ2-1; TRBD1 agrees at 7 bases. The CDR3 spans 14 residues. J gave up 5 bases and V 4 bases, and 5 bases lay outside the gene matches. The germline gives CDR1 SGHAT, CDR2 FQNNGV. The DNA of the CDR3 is TGTGCCAGCAGCTCCCCCAGGGGGAACAATGAGCAGTTCTTC. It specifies CASSSPRGNNEQFF.

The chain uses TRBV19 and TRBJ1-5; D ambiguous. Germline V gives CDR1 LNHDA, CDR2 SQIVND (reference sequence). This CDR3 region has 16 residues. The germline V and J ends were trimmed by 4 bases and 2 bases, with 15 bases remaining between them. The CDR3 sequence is CASSRSGGDRNQPQHF. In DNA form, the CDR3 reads TGTGCCAGTAGTAGAAGTGGAGGCGATCGCAATCAGCCCCAGCATTTT.

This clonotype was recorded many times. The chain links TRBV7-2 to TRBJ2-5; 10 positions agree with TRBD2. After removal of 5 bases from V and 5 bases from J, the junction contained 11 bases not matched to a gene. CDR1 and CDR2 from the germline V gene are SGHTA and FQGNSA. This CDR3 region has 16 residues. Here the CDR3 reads CASSENSAGGPETQYF. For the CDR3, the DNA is TGTGCCAGCAGCGAAAATTCAGCGGGGGGGCCGGAGACCCAGTACTTC.